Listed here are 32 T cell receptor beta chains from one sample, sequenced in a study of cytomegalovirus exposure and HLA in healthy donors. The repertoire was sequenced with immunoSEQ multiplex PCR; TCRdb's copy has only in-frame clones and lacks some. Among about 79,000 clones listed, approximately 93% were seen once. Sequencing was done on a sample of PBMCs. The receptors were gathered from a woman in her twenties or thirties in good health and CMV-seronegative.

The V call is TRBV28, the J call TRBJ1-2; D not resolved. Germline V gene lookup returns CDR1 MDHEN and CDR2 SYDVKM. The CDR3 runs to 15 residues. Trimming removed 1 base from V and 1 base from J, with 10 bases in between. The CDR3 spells CASSLSAGNNYGYTF. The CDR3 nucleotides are TGTGCCAGCAGTTTATCTGCAGGAAATAACTATGGCTACACCTTC.

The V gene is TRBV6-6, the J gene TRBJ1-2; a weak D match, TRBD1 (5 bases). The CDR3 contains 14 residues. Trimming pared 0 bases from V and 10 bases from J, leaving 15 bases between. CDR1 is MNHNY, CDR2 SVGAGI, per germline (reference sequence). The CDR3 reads CASSYSRRGEDYTF. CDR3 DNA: TGTGCCAGCAGTTACTCGCGGAGAGGGGAGGACTACACCTTC.

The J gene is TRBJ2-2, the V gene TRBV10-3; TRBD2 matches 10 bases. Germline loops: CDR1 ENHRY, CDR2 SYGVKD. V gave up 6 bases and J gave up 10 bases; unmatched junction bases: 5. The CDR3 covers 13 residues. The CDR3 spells CAIRPGTSEELFF. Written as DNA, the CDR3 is TGTGCCATCAGACCCGGGACTAGCGAGGAGCTGTTTTTT.

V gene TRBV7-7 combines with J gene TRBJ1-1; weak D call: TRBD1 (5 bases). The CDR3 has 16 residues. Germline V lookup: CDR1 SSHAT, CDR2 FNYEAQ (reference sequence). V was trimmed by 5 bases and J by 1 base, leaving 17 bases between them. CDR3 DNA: TGTGCCAGCAGCAGGCTAGGGCAGGGCCCGAACACTGAAGCTTTCTTT. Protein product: CASSRLGQGPNTEAFF. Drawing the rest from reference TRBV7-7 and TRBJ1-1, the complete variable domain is GAGVSQSPRYKVTKRGQDVTLRCDPISSHATLYWYQQALGQGPEFLTYFNYEAQPDKSGLPSDRFSAERPEGSISTLTIQRTEQRDSAMYRCASSRLGQGPNTEAFFGQGTRLTVV.

CDR3 DNA: TGTGCCAGCACCCTCCTGACAGCGAACACTGAAGCTTTCTTT. Its protein is CASTLLTANTEAFF. The gene calls are TRBV5-8 and TRBJ1-1; possibly TRBD1 for D (5 bases). Germline V gene lookup returns CDR1 SGHTS and CDR2 YDEGEE. V lost 6 bases, J lost 1 base, and 13 bases lay in between. The length of the CDR3 is 14 residues.

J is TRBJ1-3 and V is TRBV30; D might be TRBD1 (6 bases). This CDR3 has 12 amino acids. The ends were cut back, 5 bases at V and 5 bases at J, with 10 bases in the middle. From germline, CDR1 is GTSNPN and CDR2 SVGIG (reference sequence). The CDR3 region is CAWLGGRNTIYF. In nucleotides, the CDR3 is TGTGCCTGGTTAGGGGGAAGAAACACCATATATTTT.

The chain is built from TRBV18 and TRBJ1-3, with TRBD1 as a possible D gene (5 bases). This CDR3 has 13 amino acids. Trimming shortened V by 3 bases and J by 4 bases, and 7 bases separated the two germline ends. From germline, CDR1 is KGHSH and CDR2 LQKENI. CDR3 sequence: CASSPGGGNTIYF. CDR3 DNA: TGTGCCAGCTCACCCGGGGGAGGAAACACCATATATTTT.

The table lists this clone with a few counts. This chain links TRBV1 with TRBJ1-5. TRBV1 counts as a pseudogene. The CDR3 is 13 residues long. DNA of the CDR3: TGCACCAGCAGCCCCGTTAGCAATCAGCCCCAGCATTTT. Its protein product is CTSSPVSNQPQHF.

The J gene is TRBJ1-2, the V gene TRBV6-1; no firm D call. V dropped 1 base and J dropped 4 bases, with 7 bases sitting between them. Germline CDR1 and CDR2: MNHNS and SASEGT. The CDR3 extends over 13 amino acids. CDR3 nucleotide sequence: TGTGCCAGCAGTGAAGTTGGAGGCTATGGCTACACCTTC. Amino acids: CASSEVGGYGYTF.

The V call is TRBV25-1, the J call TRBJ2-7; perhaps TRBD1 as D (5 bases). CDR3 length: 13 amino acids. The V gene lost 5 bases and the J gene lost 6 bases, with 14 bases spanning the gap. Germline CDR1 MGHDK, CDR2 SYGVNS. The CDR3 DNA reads TGTGCCAGCAGTTCACGACAGACCTCCGAGCAGTACTTC. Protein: CASSSRQTSEQYF.

The CDR3: CASRAGTAFYF. The CDR3 region has the DNA TGTGCCAGCAGAGCCGGGACAGCATTCTATTTT. The rearrangement joins TRBV6-4 to TRBJ2-3, with 7 bases matching TRBD1. The CDR3 is made up of 11 amino acids. Losses at the gene ends were 6 bases for V and 15 bases for J; bases not matched to a gene: 9. Germline V gene lookup returns CDR1 MRHNA and CDR2 SNTAGT.

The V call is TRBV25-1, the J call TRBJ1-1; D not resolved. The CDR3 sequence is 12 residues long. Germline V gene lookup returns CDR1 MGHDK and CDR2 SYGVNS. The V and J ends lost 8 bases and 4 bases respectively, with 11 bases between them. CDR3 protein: CASGEFSTEAFF. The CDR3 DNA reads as TGTGCCAGCGGAGAATTCAGCACTGAAGCTTTCTTT.

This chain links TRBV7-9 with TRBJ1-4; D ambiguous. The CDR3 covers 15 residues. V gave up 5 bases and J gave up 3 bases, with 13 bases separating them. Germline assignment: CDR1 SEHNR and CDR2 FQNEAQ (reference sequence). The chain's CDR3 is CASSHDRGANEKLFF. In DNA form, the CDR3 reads TGTGCCAGCAGCCACGACCGCGGTGCTAATGAAAAACTGTTTTTT.

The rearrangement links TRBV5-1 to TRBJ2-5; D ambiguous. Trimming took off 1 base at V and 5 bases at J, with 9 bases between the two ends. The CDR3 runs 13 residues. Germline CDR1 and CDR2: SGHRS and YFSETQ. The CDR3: CASSLIVGETQYF. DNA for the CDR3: TGCGCCAGCAGCTTGATTGTCGGGGAGACCCAGTACTTC.

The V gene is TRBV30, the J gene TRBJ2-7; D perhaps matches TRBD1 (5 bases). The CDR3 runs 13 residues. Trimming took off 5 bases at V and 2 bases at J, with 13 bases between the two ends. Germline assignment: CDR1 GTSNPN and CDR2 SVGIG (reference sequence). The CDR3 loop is CAWSVGRAYEQYF. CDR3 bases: TGTGCCTGGTCAGTTGGCAGGGCCTACGAGCAGTACTTC.

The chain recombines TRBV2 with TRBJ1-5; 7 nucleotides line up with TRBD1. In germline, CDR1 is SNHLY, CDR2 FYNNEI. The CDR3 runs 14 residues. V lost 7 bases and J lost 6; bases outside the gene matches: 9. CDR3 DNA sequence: TGTGCCAGCAAACCTGACAGGGTGCTTCAGCCCCAGCATTTT. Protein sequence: CASKPDRVLQPQHF.

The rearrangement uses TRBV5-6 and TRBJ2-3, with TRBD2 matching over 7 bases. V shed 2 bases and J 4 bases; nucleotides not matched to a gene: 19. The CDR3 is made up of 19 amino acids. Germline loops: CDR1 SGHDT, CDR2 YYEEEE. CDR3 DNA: TGTGCCAGCAGCTTTGTGCTGAGGACGGGCGCGGGAGTCGCAGATACGCAGTATTTT. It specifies CASSFVLRTGAGVADTQYF.

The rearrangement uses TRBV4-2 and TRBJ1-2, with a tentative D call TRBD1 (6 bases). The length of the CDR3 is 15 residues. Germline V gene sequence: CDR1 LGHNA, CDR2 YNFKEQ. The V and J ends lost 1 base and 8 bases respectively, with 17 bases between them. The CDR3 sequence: CASSQGGGGSRGYTF. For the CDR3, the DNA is TGTGCCAGCAGCCAAGGGGGAGGGGGTTCTAGGGGCTACACCTTC.

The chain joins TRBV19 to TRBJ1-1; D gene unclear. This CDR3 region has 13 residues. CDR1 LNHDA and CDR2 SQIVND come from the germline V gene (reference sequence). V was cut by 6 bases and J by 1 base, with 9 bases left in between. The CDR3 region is CASRDRGNTEAFF. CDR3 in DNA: TGTGCCAGTAGAGATCGGGGGAACACTGAAGCTTTCTTT.

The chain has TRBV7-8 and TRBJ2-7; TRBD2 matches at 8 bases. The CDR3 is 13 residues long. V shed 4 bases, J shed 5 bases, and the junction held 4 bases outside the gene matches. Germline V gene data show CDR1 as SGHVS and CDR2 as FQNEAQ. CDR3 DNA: TGTGCCAGCAGCTGGCGCGGGAGGAACGAGCAGTACTTC. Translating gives CASSWRGRNEQYF.

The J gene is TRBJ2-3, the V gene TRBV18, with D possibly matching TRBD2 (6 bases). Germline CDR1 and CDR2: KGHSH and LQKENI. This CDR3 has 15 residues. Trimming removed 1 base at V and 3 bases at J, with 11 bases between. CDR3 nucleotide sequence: TGTGCCAGCTCACCACAGGAGGGCAGAACAGATACGCAGTATTTT. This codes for CASSPQEGRTDTQYF.

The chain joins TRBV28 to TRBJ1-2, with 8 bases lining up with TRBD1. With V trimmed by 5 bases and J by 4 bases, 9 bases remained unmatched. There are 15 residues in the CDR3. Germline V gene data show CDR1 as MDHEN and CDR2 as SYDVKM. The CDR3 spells CASSTPGTGPYGYTF. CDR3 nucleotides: TGTGCCAGCAGTACACCCGGGACAGGCCCCTATGGCTACACCTTC.

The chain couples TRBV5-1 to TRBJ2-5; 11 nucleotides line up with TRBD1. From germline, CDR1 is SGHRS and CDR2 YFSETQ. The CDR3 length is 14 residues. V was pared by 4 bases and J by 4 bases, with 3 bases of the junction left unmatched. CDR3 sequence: CASSTGTGGETQYF. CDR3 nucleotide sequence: TGCGCCAGCAGCACCGGGACAGGGGGAGAGACCCAGTACTTC. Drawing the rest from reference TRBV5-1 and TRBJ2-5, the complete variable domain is KAGVTQTPRYLIKTRGQQVTLSCSPISGHRSVSWYQQTPGQGLQFLFEYFSETQRNKGNFPGRFSGRQFSNSRSEMNVSTLELGDSALYLCASSTGTGGETQYFGPGTRLLVL.

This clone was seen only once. The DNA of the CDR3 is TGTGCCAGCATCCGCCAGGGGGAGCAGTACTTC. It is translated as CASIRQGEQYF. The rearrangement links TRBV9 to TRBJ2-7; tentatively, D is TRBD1 (6 bases). The V end was cut by 6 bases, the J end by 7 bases, with 11 bases between. The CDR3 runs to 11 residues. Germline V gene sequence: CDR1 SGDLS, CDR2 YYNGEE.

The DNA for the CDR3 is TGCGCCAGCAGCTTGAAGGGAGACTACAATGAGCAGTTCTTC. Its protein is CASSLKGDYNEQFF. The chain is built from TRBV5-1 and TRBJ2-1; TRBD2 is a possible D gene (5 bases). The germline V gene encodes CDR1 SGHRS and CDR2 YFSETQ. Trimming removed 1 base from V and 3 bases from J, with 8 bases in between. The CDR3 runs to 14 residues. Looking up the rest from reference TRBV5-1 and TRBJ2-1 gives the full variable domain: KAGVTQTPRYLIKTRGQQVTLSCSPISGHRSVSWYQQTPGQGLQFLFEYFSETQRNKGNFPGRFSGRQFSNSRSEMNVSTLELGDSALYLCASSLKGDYNEQFFGPGTRLTVL.

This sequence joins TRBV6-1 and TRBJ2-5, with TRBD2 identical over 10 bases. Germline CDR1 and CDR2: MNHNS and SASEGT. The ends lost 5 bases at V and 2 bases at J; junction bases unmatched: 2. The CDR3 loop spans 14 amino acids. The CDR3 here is CASSRLAGQETQYF. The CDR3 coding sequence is TGTGCCAGCAGTCGACTAGCGGGTCAAGAGACCCAGTACTTC.

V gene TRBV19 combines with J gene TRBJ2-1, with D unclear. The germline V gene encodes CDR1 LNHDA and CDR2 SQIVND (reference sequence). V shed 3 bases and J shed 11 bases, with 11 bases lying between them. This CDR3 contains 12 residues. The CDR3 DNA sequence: TGTGCCAGTAGTATGGGCCCGGCGAAGCAGTTCTTC. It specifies CASSMGPAKQFF.

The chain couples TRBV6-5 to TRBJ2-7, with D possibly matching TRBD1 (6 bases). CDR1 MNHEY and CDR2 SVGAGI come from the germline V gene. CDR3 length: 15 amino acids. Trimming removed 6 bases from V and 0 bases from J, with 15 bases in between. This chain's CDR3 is CASSVTGASSYEQYF. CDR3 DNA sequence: TGTGCCAGCAGCGTGACAGGCGCTAGCTCCTACGAGCAGTACTTC.

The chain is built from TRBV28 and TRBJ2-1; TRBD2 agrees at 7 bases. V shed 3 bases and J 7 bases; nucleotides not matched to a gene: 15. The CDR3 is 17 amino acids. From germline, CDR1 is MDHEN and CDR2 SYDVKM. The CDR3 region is CASSFLGRASGGNEQFF. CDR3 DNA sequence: TGTGCCAGCAGTTTCTTGGGTAGGGCTAGCGGTGGGAATGAGCAGTTCTTC.

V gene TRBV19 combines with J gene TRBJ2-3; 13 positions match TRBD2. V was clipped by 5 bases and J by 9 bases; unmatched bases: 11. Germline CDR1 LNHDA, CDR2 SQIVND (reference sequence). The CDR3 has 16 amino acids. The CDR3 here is CASSPGTSGVRLTQYF. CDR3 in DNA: TGTGCCAGTAGTCCAGGGACTAGCGGGGTCCGGTTGACGCAGTATTTT.

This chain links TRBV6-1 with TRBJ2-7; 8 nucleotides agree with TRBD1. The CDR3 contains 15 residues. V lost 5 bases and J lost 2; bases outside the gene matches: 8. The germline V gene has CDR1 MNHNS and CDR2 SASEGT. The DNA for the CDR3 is TGTGCCAGCAGTCACCTGGACAGGGTAACCTACGAGCAGTACTTC. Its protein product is CASSHLDRVTYEQYF.

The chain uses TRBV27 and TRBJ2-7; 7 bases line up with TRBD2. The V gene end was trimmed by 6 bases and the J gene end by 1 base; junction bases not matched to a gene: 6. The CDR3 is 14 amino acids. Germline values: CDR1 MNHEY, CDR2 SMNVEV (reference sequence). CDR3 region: CASRLASQSYEQYF. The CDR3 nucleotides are TGTGCCAGCAGACTAGCGTCCCAATCCTACGAGCAGTACTTC.